Presented here are 29 T cell receptor beta chains from one specimen sequenced in a study of CD8+CD57+ T cells in acquired aplastic anemia. Both TCR beta VDJ combination and CDR3 sequence profiling were carried out. Genomic DNA was the template for this profiling. Each CDR3 protein is one row after TCRdb ran MiXCR on the reads. In the table there are fewer than 250,000 distinct CDR3 sequences, roughly 45% of which are singletons. Patients who underwent sequencing had shown CD8+CD57+ cell expansion by flow cytometry. The sequenced sample consisted of sorted CD4+, CD8+, or CD8+CD57+ T cells (not recorded which) from PBMCs. All receptors come from a human donor with aplastic anemia.

The chain combines TRBV20-1 with TRBJ1-1; tentative D call: TRBD1 (6 bases). V was cut by 6 bases and J by 3 bases, with 11 bases left in between. The CDR3 extends over 12 amino acids. CDR1 DFQATT and CDR2 SNEGSKA come from the germline V gene (reference sequence). The CDR3: CSAVRGDTEAFF. CDR3 bases: TGCAGTGCCGTGAGGGGGGACACTGAAGCTTTCTTT.

The rearrangement uses TRBV20-1 and TRBJ2-4, with 8 bases aligning to TRBD1. CDR3 length equals 15 residues. Germline CDR1 reads DFQATT; CDR2 reads SNEGSKA (reference sequence). The CDR3 coding sequence is TGCAGCCTCGACGGACAGGGAAAGGCCAAAAACATTCAGTACTTC. Translation gives CSLDGQGKAKNIQYF.

In regard to this clonotype: One end of the junction does not line up with germline, which may come from a read error. The rearrangement joins TRBV19 to TRBJ1-2, with D uncertain. There are 14 residues in the CDR3. Germline CDR1 and CDR2: LNHDA and SQIVND (reference sequence). The CDR3 coding sequence is TGTGACAGTAGTATAGGTAACATCCCCGGGGGCTACACCTTC. This sequence encodes CDSSIGNIPGGYTF.

This clonotype was observed at least ten times. The chain combines TRBV28 with TRBJ2-7; either TRBD1 or TRBD2 may supply D (6 bases each). The ends were cut back, 6 bases at V and 4 bases at J, with 16 bases in the middle. The germline CDR1 and CDR2 sequences are MDHEN and SYDVKM. There are 14 residues in the CDR3. The CDR3 is CASRWGAREYEQYF. DNA for the CDR3: TGTGCCAGCAGGTGGGGGGCGCGGGAATACGAGCAGTACTTC.

V usage is TRBV7-8 and J usage is TRBJ2-5, with TRBD1 as a possible D gene (5 bases). Looked up from germline, CDR1 is SGHVS and CDR2 is FQNEAQ. Trimming pared 7 bases from V and 6 bases from J, leaving 18 bases between. CDR3 size: 14 residues. The CDR3 region is CASTWEQVGQTQYF. In DNA form, the CDR3 reads TGTGCCAGCACCTGGGAACAGGTCGGGCAGACCCAGTACTTC.

This clonotype was counted at least ten times. The chain carries TRBV12-3 or TRBV12-4 and TRBJ2-5; TRBD1 matches at 7 bases. This CDR3 has 16 amino acids. Unmatched junction bases numbered 6, after V lost 0 bases and J lost 2 bases. CDR3 sequence (DNA): TGTGCCAGCAGTTTAGCGAGGGGGCTTCAACAAGAGACCCAGTACTTC. Encoded protein: CASSLARGLQQETQYF.

The chain joins TRBV2 to TRBJ1-4; the D gene is possibly TRBD1 (5 bases). This CDR3 comprises 14 residues. Germline V CDR1 and CDR2: SNHLY, FYNNEI. V was cut by 5 bases and J by 4 bases, with 11 bases left in between. CDR3 in amino acids: CASSQDRLNEKLFF. The CDR3 nucleotides are TGTGCCAGCAGTCAAGACAGACTTAATGAAAAACTGTTTTTT.

This clonotype was picked up many times. The chain links TRBV12-3 or TRBV12-4 to TRBJ2-2; D may be TRBD2 (6 bases). V was cut by 6 bases and J by 5 bases, with 10 bases left in between. The CDR3 contains 13 residues. CDR3 coding DNA: TGTGCCAGCAGAAGGGACTTAACCGGGGAGCTGTTTTTT. Encoded protein: CASRRDLTGELFF.

With regard to this clonotype: Its ends do not fully match the called genes, so a read error is possible. This chain connects TRBV12-3 or TRBV12-4 to TRBJ1-5; 8 bases match TRBD1. The CDR3 covers 20 residues. CDR3 DNA sequence: TGTGCCAGCAGTTTGAGGGGAGGCGGGACAGGTTCTGGTAGCAGTCAGCCCCAGCATTTT. It specifies CASSLRGGGTGSGSSQPQHF.

V gene TRBV20-1 combines with J gene TRBJ1-6; 11 nucleotides agree with TRBD1. Per the germline V gene, CDR1 is DFQATT and CDR2 is SNEGSKA (reference sequence). The CDR3 runs to 15 residues. V lost 0 bases to trimming and J lost 10 bases; unmatched junction nucleotides: 5. CDR3 nucleotide sequence: TGCAGTGCTAGAGACCTGGGACAGGGGGACTCACCCCTCCACTTT. It specifies CSARDLGQGDSPLHF.

This clonotype is a singleton in its sample. The chain is built from TRBV2 and TRBJ2-4; no definite D call. Germline CDR1 reads SNHLY; CDR2 reads FYNNEI. The CDR3 consists of 12 residues. Trimming removed 8 bases at V and 0 bases at J, with 5 bases between. CDR3 residues: CASSLAKNIQYF. The CDR3, as DNA: TGTGCCAGCTCTTTAGCCAAAAACATTCAGTACTTC.

The chain links TRBV29-1 to TRBJ2-7; D is perhaps TRBD1 (6 bases). This CDR3 comprises 11 residues. In germline, CDR1 is SQVTM, CDR2 ANQGSEA. V was shortened by 7 bases and J by 5 bases, with 12 bases between the two germline ends. The CDR3 loop reads CSGRRGHEQYF. The CDR3, as DNA: TGCAGCGGCCGCAGGGGTCACGAGCAGTACTTC.

The chain has TRBV7-6 and TRBJ2-7; D may be TRBD1 or TRBD2 (5 bases each). This CDR3 has 13 residues. V lost 5 bases and J 6 bases, leaving 14 bases between the germline ends. Per the germline V gene, CDR1 is SGHVS and CDR2 is FNYEAQ. This chain's CDR3 is CASSPRYGGEQYF. The CDR3 DNA is TGTGCCAGCAGCCCCAGATATGGGGGCGAGCAGTACTTC.

This clonotype was counted between two and nine times. A read error may explain this, as a much larger clone is one base away. The chain joins TRBV11-2 to TRBJ1-1, with D uncertain. The V gene's germline CDR1 is SGHAT and CDR2 FQNNGV. The V end was cut by 3 bases, the J end by 3 bases, with 8 bases between. The CDR3 is 13 residues long. The CDR3 DNA follows: TGTGCCAGCAGCTTGGGAGGCCACACTGAAGCTTTCTTT. Encoded protein: CASSLGGHTEAFF.

This clonotype was found a few times. One junction end does not reproduce the germline sequence, and a read error may be involved. The chain uses TRBV29-1 and TRBJ2-1; D may be TRBD1 (5 bases). This CDR3 is 9 amino acids long. Germline CDR1 SQVTM, CDR2 ANQGSEA. CDR3 region: CSVEDQGSF. The CDR3 region has the DNA TGCAGCGTTGAAGATCAGGGCAGCTTC.

The rearrangement links TRBV2 to TRBJ1-2; D is unresolved. CDR1 is SNHLY and CDR2 is FYNNEI in the germline V gene. There are 14 residues in the CDR3. V was cut by 2 bases and J by 2 bases, with 9 bases left in between. CDR3: CASSEMSANYGYTF. The DNA for the CDR3 is TGTGCCAGCAGTGAAATGAGCGCGAACTATGGCTACACCTTC.

The chain employs TRBV20-1 and TRBJ2-1; 12 bases map to TRBD2. The CDR3 consists of 16 residues. V shed 3 bases and J 0 bases; nucleotides not matched to a gene: 3. Germline-derived CDR1 and CDR2 are DFQATT and SNEGSKA (reference sequence). The CDR3 coding sequence is TGCAGTGCTAGGACTAGCGGGGGCCCCTCCTACAATGAGCAGTTCTTC. This translates into CSARTSGGPSYNEQFF.

This clonotype occurred many times. This sequence joins TRBV20-1 and TRBJ2-1; TRBD2 matches at 9 bases. Trimming cost V 5 bases and J 7 bases; bases outside gene matches: 9. The CDR3 contains 14 residues. Germline CDR1 DFQATT, CDR2 SNEGSKA (reference sequence). The CDR3 loop reads CSALPSSGVNEQFF. DNA for the CDR3: TGCAGTGCTCTTCCTTCTAGCGGGGTAAATGAGCAGTTCTTC.

This clonotype was detected many times. The chain joins TRBV6-5 to TRBJ1-6; no definite D call. Germline CDR1 MNHEY, CDR2 SVGAGI. The ends were cut back, 2 bases at V and 8 bases at J, with 10 bases in the middle. The CDR3 is 14 residues long. CDR3 residues: CASSYRKLDSPLHF. The CDR3 coding sequence is TGTGCCAGCAGTTACAGAAAACTTGATTCACCCCTCCACTTT.

The rearrangement uses TRBV11-3 and TRBJ1-4; the D is unclear. Germline CDR1 SGHNT, CDR2 YENEEA. V shed 6 bases and J shed 5 bases, with 10 bases lying between them. The CDR3 extends over 13 amino acids. The CDR3 here is CASSSPGNEKLFF. CDR3 bases: TGTGCCAGCAGTTCCCCGGGAAATGAAAAACTGTTTTTT.

This clonotype has only one observation. V is TRBV7-9 and J is TRBJ2-3; 7 bases are a match to TRBD2. The V and J ends lost 10 bases and 3 bases, in that order; junction bases with no gene match: 10. CDR1 is SEHNR and CDR2 is FQNEAQ in the germline V gene (reference sequence). This CDR3 is built from 14 residues. The CDR3 nucleotides are TGTGCCATCGAGGGAGGGTCGTTTACAGATACGCAGTATTTT. It translates to CAIEGGSFTDTQYF.

Concerning this clonotype itself: This may be a read error: a much more frequent sequence differs by one nucleotide. The chain carries TRBV19 and TRBJ1-4; 8 bases match TRBD1. The CDR3 length is 18 residues. The germline CDR1 and CDR2 sequences are LNHDA and SQIVND (reference sequence). V was pared by 8 bases and J by 5 bases, with 19 bases of the junction left unmatched. CDR3 in DNA: TGTGCCAGTTGTGACCTGGGACAGGACGCACCCTTAAATGAAAAACTGTTTTTT. Protein sequence: CASCDLGQDAPLNEKLFF.

This chain uses TRBV25-1 with TRBJ2-3; D is perhaps TRBD1 or TRBD2 (6 bases each). Germline V gene sequence: CDR1 MGHDK, CDR2 SYGVNS. This CDR3 has 14 residues. V was shortened by 3 bases and J by 4 bases, with 11 bases between the two germline ends. This CDR3 is CASSETGGPDTQYF. The CDR3 DNA reads TGTGCCAGCAGTGAGACCGGGGGCCCAGATACGCAGTATTTT.

The chain links TRBV20-1 to TRBJ2-3; D gene ambiguous. This CDR3 region has 15 residues. V was shortened by 0 bases and J by 4 bases, with 14 bases between the two germline ends. Germline V gives CDR1 DFQATT, CDR2 SNEGSKA (reference sequence). The CDR3 here is CSARDVASQPDTQYF. In nucleotides, the CDR3 is TGCAGTGCTAGAGATGTCGCAAGTCAGCCAGATACGCAGTATTTT.

This clonotype was found many times. The CDR3 DNA sequence: TGTGCCAGCAGCTCTCCCGAGCAGGGATGGATGAACACTGAAGCTTTCTTT. It is translated as CASSSPEQGWMNTEAFF. V is TRBV7-9 and J is TRBJ1-1; TRBD1 might be the D (5 bases). Deletions cut 4 bases from V and 0 bases from J, with 18 bases between. The CDR3 totals 17 residues. Germline lookup yields CDR1 SEHNR and CDR2 FQNEAQ (reference sequence).

This chain links TRBV5-1 with TRBJ2-7; TRBD1 or TRBD2 may be the D gene (6 bases each). Germline values: CDR1 SGHRS, CDR2 YFSETQ. Trimming shortened V by 4 bases and J by 6 bases, and 17 bases separated the two germline ends. CDR3 length: 14 residues. This CDR3 reads CASSLRRGASEQYF. CDR3 coding DNA: TGCGCCAGCAGCCTACGGAGGGGGGCCTCCGAGCAGTACTTC.

The chain employs TRBV9 and TRBJ1-3; the D gene is possibly TRBD1 (6 bases). The length of the CDR3 is 13 residues. V gave up 0 bases and J gave up 7 bases, with 8 bases separating them. Germline V CDR1 and CDR2: SGDLS, YYNGEE. CDR3 protein: CASSVGTANTIYF. The CDR3, as DNA: TGTGCCAGCAGCGTAGGGACAGCGAACACCATATATTTT.

The V gene is TRBV6-6, the J gene TRBJ2-5; 14 bases match TRBD2. The length of the CDR3 is 17 residues. Germline loops: CDR1 MNHNY, CDR2 SVGAGI (reference sequence). Trimming at V came to 5 bases and at J to 2 bases, leaving 7 bases not matched to a gene. The CDR3 region is CASSVRLAGGRQETQYF. CDR3 bases: TGTGCCAGCAGTGTCAGACTAGCGGGGGGGCGGCAAGAGACCCAGTACTTC.

V is TRBV10-1 and J is TRBJ2-7; 7 nucleotides line up with TRBD1. The CDR3 contains 16 residues. Unmatched junction bases numbered 10, after V lost 1 base and J lost 4 bases. The germline CDR1 and CDR2 sequences are WNHNN and SYGVQD (reference sequence). Written as DNA, the CDR3 is TGCGCCAGCAGTGAGTTCAGGGGGTCCCCCAAGTACGAGCAGTACGTC. Residues: CASSEFRGSPKYEQYV.